One and the same sample provided the 20 T cell receptor beta chains below, sequenced in a study of OX40 agonist ivuxolimab in advanced cancers. Generated by immunoSEQ multiplex PCR, the TCRdb table keeps only in-frame clones and is missing some. The sample lists roughly 86,000 clones; 86% were seen once. Sequencing was performed on CD4+ or CD8+ T cells sorted from blood, taken in a trial of the OX40 agonist ivuxolimab. These receptors came from an adult with an advanced solid tumor such as melanoma, head and neck, liver or kidney cancer.

This clone has just one count. This chain uses TRBV10-1 with TRBJ2-7, with 10 bases fitting TRBD1. V lost 2 bases and J lost 6; bases outside the gene matches: 7. This CDR3 spans 15 amino acids. Germline V gene sequence: CDR1 WNHNN, CDR2 SYGVQD (reference sequence). CDR3 nucleotides: TGCGCCAGCAGTGAGGCGGGGACAGGGGCCGGCGAGCAGTACTTC. Its translation: CASSEAGTGAGEQYF.

The V and J genes are TRBV15 and TRBJ2-1, with TRBD2 matching 11 bases. Trimming cost V 4 bases and J 6 bases; bases outside gene matches: 8. The CDR3 contains 16 residues. The germline CDR1 and CDR2 sequences are LNHNV and YYDKDF (reference sequence). The CDR3 DNA is TGTGCCACCAGCATCCAACTAGCGGGAGCCACCAATGAGCAGTTCTTC. Residues: CATSIQLAGATNEQFF.

This chain connects TRBV6-5 to TRBJ2-1, with D maybe TRBD2 (6 bases). The V end was cut by 2 bases, the J end by 3 bases, with 8 bases between. This CDR3 has 14 residues. Germline assignment: CDR1 MNHEY and CDR2 SVGAGI. The CDR3 DNA is TGTGCCAGCAGTTACGGGAGGAACTACAATGAGCAGTTCTTC. It encodes CASSYGRNYNEQFF.

The J gene is TRBJ1-1, the V gene TRBV7-8, with 7 bases matching TRBD1. Germline loops: CDR1 SGHVS, CDR2 FQNEAQ. The CDR3 loop spans 14 amino acids. With V trimmed by 5 bases and J by 2 bases, 5 bases remained unmatched. CDR3 loop: CASSRDRPNTEAFF. DNA for the CDR3: TGTGCCAGCAGCCGGGACAGACCAAACACTGAAGCTTTCTTT.

In its sample, this clone was seen once. The chain carries TRBV4-2 and TRBJ2-6; D is possibly TRBD2 (6 bases). Trimming removed 3 bases at V and 0 bases at J, with 12 bases between. The germline gives CDR1 LGHNA, CDR2 YNFKEQ. The CDR3 runs to 17 residues. The CDR3 bases are TGTGCCAGCAGCCAGGGGCCGGGGGACTCTGGGGCCAACGTCCTGACTTTC. Its translation: CASSQGPGDSGANVLTF.

The chain is built from TRBV18 and TRBJ2-3, with 10 bases matching TRBD2. The ends lost 2 bases at V and 5 bases at J; junction bases unmatched: 10. This CDR3 region has 17 residues. CDR1 and CDR2 from the germline V gene are KGHSH and LQKENI. The CDR3 sequence: CASSPNGRAGGQDTQYF. The CDR3 DNA reads TGTGCCAGCTCACCAAACGGGAGAGCGGGGGGGCAAGATACGCAGTATTTT.

This clone occurred a few times. The chain combines TRBV18 with TRBJ1-4, with D unresolved. The CDR3 length is 13 residues. The germline V gene has CDR1 KGHSH and CDR2 LQKENI. V gave up 3 bases and J gave up 4 bases, with 6 bases separating them. This chain's CDR3 is CASSPSHNEKLFF. CDR3 nucleotides: TGTGCCAGCTCACCCTCCCATAATGAAAAACTGTTTTTT.

The rearrangement links TRBV4-1 to TRBJ1-2; D is unclear. Germline V gene lookup returns CDR1 MGHRA and CDR2 YSYEKL. V lost 0 bases, J lost 4 bases, and 12 bases lay in between. The CDR3 is 15 amino acids. The CDR3 DNA sequence: TGCGCCAGCAGCCAAGATGGAGTCCGGGCCTATGGCTACACCTTC. Translating gives CASSQDGVRAYGYTF.

This clone was picked up a small number of times. This sequence joins TRBV4-1 and TRBJ2-3, with TRBD2 identical over 7 bases. V trimming: 3 bases; J trimming: 0 bases; junction bases outside the gene matches: 9. Germline CDR1 is MGHRA and CDR2 is YSYEKL. There are 17 residues in the CDR3. DNA of the CDR3: TGCGCCAGCAGCCAGGGGGGGGGTAGATCTAGCACAGATACGCAGTATTTT. Its translation is CASSQGGGRSSTDTQYF.

The CDR3 region is CASSQVLLTDTEAFF. The CDR3 nucleotides are TGCGCCAGCAGCCAAGTGTTGTTGACGGACACTGAAGCTTTCTTT. The chain is built from TRBV4-3 and TRBJ1-1, with D uncertain. Trimming cost V 1 base and J 3 bases, with 12 bases left between them. The CDR3 consists of 15 residues. Germline CDR1 and CDR2: LGHNA and YSLEER.

The chain combines TRBV5-8 with TRBJ1-2; 7 bases are a match to TRBD1. This CDR3 has 15 residues. The trim removed 4 bases at V and 0 bases at J, leaving 6 bases unmatched. Germline CDR1 is SGHTS and CDR2 is YDEGEE. DNA of the CDR3: TGTGCCAGCAGCCGGACAGGCCGAGCTAACTATGGCTACACCTTC. Its protein is CASSRTGRANYGYTF.

The J gene is TRBJ2-5, the V gene TRBV7-2, with unresolved D. The CDR3 has 11 amino acids. Germline V gene data show CDR1 as SGHTA and CDR2 as FQGNSA. The V gene lost 5 bases and the J gene lost 7 bases, with 8 bases spanning the gap. CDR3 in amino acids: CASSPTRTQYF. CDR3 bases: TGTGCCAGCAGCCCCACCCGGACCCAGTACTTC.

The CDR3 reads CASSQDSRNTEAFF. Here the CDR3 DNA reads TGCGCCAGCAGCCAAGATAGTCGGAACACTGAAGCTTTCTTT. V and J are TRBV4-1 and TRBJ1-1; D is uncertain. Germline CDR1 and CDR2: MGHRA and YSYEKL. V was cut by 0 bases and J by 1 base, with 6 bases left in between. This CDR3 has 14 amino acids.

This chain uses TRBV19 with TRBJ2-3; D not resolved. Germline V gene lookup returns CDR1 LNHDA and CDR2 SQIVND (reference sequence). V lost 9 bases, J lost 3 bases, and 16 bases lay in between. CDR3 length: 14 amino acids. The CDR3 reads CASWGRAETDTQYF. CDR3 coding DNA: TGTGCCAGCTGGGGAAGGGCGGAGACAGATACGCAGTATTTT.

In its sample, this clone was seen a few times. The chain combines TRBV6-5 with TRBJ2-2; TRBD1 is a possible D gene (6 bases). This CDR3 contains 15 residues. Germline V lookup: CDR1 MNHEY, CDR2 SVGAGI. The V and J ends lost 9 bases and 6 bases respectively, with 20 bases between them. The DNA for the CDR3 is TGTGCCAGTCGATACGGGACCGCAGGGGCCGGGGAGCTGTTTTTT. Translation gives CASRYGTAGAGELFF.

V usage is TRBV30 and J usage is TRBJ1-5; D gene unclear. Trimming shortened V by 0 bases and J by 7 bases, and 10 bases separated the two germline ends. CDR3 length: 13 residues. Germline V gene data show CDR1 as GTSNPN and CDR2 as SVGIG (reference sequence). This CDR3 reads CAWSVGPAQPQHF. The CDR3 nucleotides read TGTGCCTGGAGTGTAGGGCCAGCCCAGCCCCAGCATTTT.

In its sample, this clone was seen a few times. This chain joins TRBV5-5 and TRBJ1-2; no clear D. This CDR3 comprises 15 residues. The V end was cut by 2 bases, the J end by 2 bases, with 13 bases between. CDR1 SGHKS and CDR2 YYEKEE come from the germline V gene (reference sequence). CDR3 in amino acids: CASSLGLSGNYGYTF. In DNA, the CDR3 is TGTGCCAGCAGCTTAGGGTTATCGGGGAACTATGGCTACACCTTC.

This chain joins TRBV4-3 and TRBJ2-3; D perhaps matches TRBD2 (6 bases). The V gene lost 9 bases and the J gene lost 2 bases, with 27 bases spanning the gap. Looked up from germline, CDR1 is LGHNA and CDR2 is YSLEER. CDR3 length equals 18 residues. The CDR3 spells CARQGGVEPPLYTDTQYF. CDR3 coding DNA: TGCGCCAGACAAGGAGGGGTCGAGCCCCCGTTATACACAGATACGCAGTATTTT.

This clone appeared a few times. The J gene is TRBJ1-3, the V gene TRBV27; D is perhaps TRBD1 (6 bases). This CDR3 contains 15 residues. Per germline, CDR1 MNHEY and CDR2 SMNVEV (reference sequence). V gave up 0 bases and J gave up 2 bases, with 8 bases separating them. CDR3 sequence reads: CASSLSGAAGNTIYF. DNA of the CDR3: TGTGCCAGCAGTTTATCGGGGGCGGCTGGAAACACCATATATTTT.

The J gene is TRBJ1-2, the V gene TRBV18; tentatively, D is TRBD1 (6 bases). V lost 4 bases, J lost 4 bases, and 22 bases lay in between. CDR1 and CDR2 (germline): KGHSH, LQKENI. The CDR3 runs to 17 residues. As DNA, the CDR3 is TGTGCCAGCTCACGGGACCGGAACGCAGGGGAGACCTATGGCTACACCTTC. Protein: CASSRDRNAGETYGYTF.